This T cell receptor (beta chain) derives from a study of cytomegalovirus exposure and HLA in healthy donors. General observations from the study: Presence/absence analyses rested on an assumption that sequencing depth was roughly uniform across donors. A later look showed TCR association rates differing by HLA locus, highest for DRB1 and lowest for HLA-C. It was reported that the classifier diagnosed cytomegalovirus status with high specificity and sensitivity in both the original and validation cohorts.

Germline V CDR1 and CDR2: SGHRS, YFSETQ. Trimming took 0 bases from V and 3 from J, leaving 6 bases between them. The CDR3 has 13 residues. Note on this clone: Its antigen is currently unknown.

PCR used 60 Vbeta primers and 13 Jbeta primers. The protocol was immunoSEQ multiplex PCR, while the TCRdb copy is restricted to in-frame clones and leaves out a portion. The data show about 150,000 clones, over 65% seen once. This chain joins TRBV5-1 and TRBJ1-1; D not certain. This TCR came from a man between 25 and 39 years old in good health and CMV-seronegative. The sequencing sample was made of PBMCs. As DNA, the CDR3 is TGCGCCAGCAGCTTGGCGGGGTACACTGAAGCTTTCTTT. Its protein is CASSLAGYTEAFF.